This TCR beta chain was observed in a study of blood T cells in healthy people across ages. The donors, aged about 6 to 100, were healthy Caucasians from Russia. The authors ran a second PCR of 7 to 11 cycles using a sample-barcoded 5' primer and a J-beta primer mix. TCRdb ran MiXCR on the 5' RACE reads and lists one entry per CDR3 protein. The repertoire consists of around 850,000 distinct CDR3 sequences, with 35% to 40% occurring once and the leading ten covering about an eighth. Germline V CDR1 and CDR2: MGHRA, YSYEKL. This CDR3 spans 15 amino acids. Concerning this clonotype itself: The target antigen is unknown. An end of the junction differs from the germline gene, which may be a read error.

Whole-study findings and limits: The unsorted PBMCs prevented any conclusive comparison of naive versus antigen-experienced cells.

The chain links TRBV4-1 to TRBJ2-1; 7 bases align to TRBD1. The J call is in doubt because the DNA end fits TRBJ2-7 better. Material for sequencing was blood. The sequence came from a man aged 18 to 30 in good health. The CDR3 is CAGSQGELPYNEQYF. CDR3 sequence (DNA): TGCGCCGGCAGCCAGGGGGAACTCCCCTACAATGAGCAGTACTTC.